This T cell receptor beta chain was sequenced during a study of CD8+CD57+ T cells in acquired aplastic anemia. Broader study findings: Significance was not reached for CD8+ Simpson's diversity between patients and controls.

Profiling that covered TCR beta VDJ and CDR3 relied on genomic DNA as its template. One entry per CDR3 protein results from TCRdb running MiXCR on the reads. The sample comprises 300,000 or so distinct CDR3 sequences, 50% to 65% of which are singletons, and around 1.3% rests with the top ten. Patients picked for sequencing had shown CD8+CD57+ cell expansion detected by flow cytometry. Sampling of blood occurred while the patients had still received no therapy. Looked up from germline, CDR1 is LNHDA and CDR2 is SQIVND (reference sequence). V was pared by 1 base and J by 3 bases, with 13 bases between. There are 15 residues in the CDR3. Note on this clonotype: Antigen specificity is unknown.

The sequencing sample was made of sorted CD4+, CD8+, or CD8+CD57+ T cells (not recorded which) from PBMCs. This receptor was identified in a human donor with aplastic anemia. The chain recombines TRBV19 with TRBJ2-7; D remains unclear. The CDR3 region is CASSIAWGSGYEQYF. The CDR3 nucleotides are TGTGCCAGTAGTATAGCTTGGGGTAGTGGCTACGAGCAGTACTTC.